The clone carrying this TCR beta chain was counted between two and nine times. The antigen remains undetermined. These data are taken from a study of spatial heterogeneity in lung cancer. General study points: The study found that expanded intratumoral alpha and beta TCR counts tracked tumor mutation counts.

TCRdb re-called the 5' RACE reads with MiXCR, one entry per CDR3 protein. Among about 9,800 distinct CDR3 sequences listed, approximately 54% were seen once. The CDR3 is made up of 13 amino acids. In germline, CDR1 is SGHTA, CDR2 FQGNSA. The trim removed 5 bases at V and 9 bases at J, leaving 7 bases unmatched. Described time point: sample taken at primary tumor resection. The sequencing used lung tumor tissue, collected at surgery. V gene TRBV7-2 combines with J gene TRBJ2-1; TRBD1 matches 7 bases. This clonotype was sampled from a female donor with early-stage non-small cell lung cancer. CDR3 bases: TGTGCCAGCAGCGCGAGGACAGGAAGTGAGCAGTTCTTC. Residues: CASSARTGSEQFF. The variable domain in full, completed from reference TRBV7-2 and TRBJ2-1, reads GAGVSQSPSNKVTEKGKDVELRCDPISGHTALYWYRQSLGQGLEFLIYFQGNSAPDKSGLPSDRFSAERTGGSVSTLTIQRTQQEDSAVYLCASSARTGSEQFFGPGTRLTVL.